A single sample gave rise to the 32 T cell receptor beta chains below, sequenced in a study of blood T cell repertoires in COVID-19. Libraries were prepared by immunoSEQ multiplex PCR; TCRdb keeps only in-frame clonotypes and omits some of them. The table includes about 290,000 clones, about 90% detected once. Material for sequencing was peripheral blood. These receptors all come from a woman aged 25 to 39 with COVID-19, enrolled during active disease.

This rearrangement joins TRBV6-4 to TRBJ1-5; the D is unclear. CDR1 is MRHNA, CDR2 SNTAGT, per germline. This CDR3 comprises 15 residues. V shed 2 bases and J shed 1 base, with 9 bases lying between them. The CDR3 region is CASSDRQASNQPQHF. CDR3 sequence (DNA): TGTGCCAGCAGTGACAGGCAGGCGAGCAATCAGCCCCAGCATTTT.

As DNA, the CDR3 is TGTGCCAGCAGCCTCCCGGGGGAAGCCTCCTACGAGCAGTACTTC. Protein product: CASSLPGEASYEQYF. The chain uses TRBV5-6 and TRBJ2-7; D is possibly TRBD2 (6 bases). Germline V lookup: CDR1 SGHDT, CDR2 YYEEEE. The ends were cut back, 4 bases at V and 0 bases at J, with 14 bases in the middle. There are 15 residues in the CDR3.

The J gene is TRBJ2-7, the V gene TRBV10-3; 7 positions match TRBD1. Germline assignment: CDR1 ENHRY and CDR2 SYGVKD. Germline trimming cut 6 bases from V and 2 bases from J; bases unmatched to any gene: 7. The CDR3 runs 14 residues. The CDR3 here is CAISTTGPTYEQYF. CDR3 in DNA: TGTGCCATCAGCACGACAGGGCCCACCTACGAGCAGTACTTC.

The V call is TRBV28, the J call TRBJ1-2; D perhaps matches TRBD1 (6 bases). Trimming took 5 bases from V and 4 from J, leaving 11 bases between them. Germline CDR1 MDHEN, CDR2 SYDVKM. This CDR3 comprises 13 residues. The CDR3 region has the DNA TGTGCCAGCAGTAGTACAGGGAGCTATGGCTACACCTTC. Protein: CASSSTGSYGYTF.

Here the CDR3 DNA reads TGTGCCAGCAGCCCGTCGTCGGCAGGGAAGAACATTCAGTACTTC. Translating gives CASSPSSAGKNIQYF. The chain links TRBV3-1 (or the pseudogene TRBV3-2) to TRBJ2-4; a weak D match, TRBD1 (5 bases). Between the trimmed V and J ends, which lost 4 bases and 7 bases, there was a span of 17 bases. CDR3 length equals 15 residues. In germline, CDR1 is LGHDT, CDR2 YNNKEL (reference sequence).

This chain links TRBV18 with TRBJ1-3; no definite D call. V was trimmed by 3 bases and J by 0 bases, leaving 12 bases between them. This CDR3 contains 16 residues. Per germline, CDR1 KGHSH and CDR2 LQKENI. In DNA form, the CDR3 reads TGTGCCAGCTCACCTCTCGAAGCGAGCTCTGGAAACACCATATATTTT. Translation gives CASSPLEASSGNTIYF.

This chain connects TRBV10-3 to TRBJ2-1; 7 nucleotides match TRBD2. V was pared by 8 bases and J by 5 bases, with 6 bases of the junction left unmatched. Germline V gives CDR1 ENHRY, CDR2 SYGVKD. The length of the CDR3 is 13 residues. CDR3 bases: TGTGCCATCCTAGCGGATGACGACAATGAGCAGTTCTTC. Encoded protein: CAILADDDNEQFF.

The rearrangement uses TRBV5-4 and TRBJ1-2, with D possibly TRBD1 on 6 matching bases. V was shortened by 4 bases and J by 4 bases, with 14 bases between the two germline ends. Germline assignment: CDR1 SGHNT and CDR2 YYREEE (reference sequence). The CDR3 runs 14 residues. CDR3 residues: CASSQTGTVYGYTF. The CDR3 nucleotides read TGTGCCAGCAGCCAAACAGGGACGGTCTATGGCTACACCTTC.

This chain links TRBV7-9 with TRBJ2-3; D gene uncertain. The CDR3 extends over 13 amino acids. Per germline, CDR1 SEHNR and CDR2 FQNEAQ (reference sequence). Between the trimmed V and J ends, which lost 2 bases and 0 bases, there was a span of 3 bases. The CDR3 nucleotides read TGTGCCAGCAGCTTACTCAGCACAGATACGCAGTATTTT. This sequence encodes CASSLLSTDTQYF.

This chain links TRBV7-9 with TRBJ1-2; D unclear. The CDR3 consists of 13 residues. Germline V gives CDR1 SEHNR, CDR2 FQNEAQ (reference sequence). V was cut by 5 bases and J by 7 bases, with 14 bases left in between. The CDR3 sequence: CASSPIEFRGYTF. CDR3 in DNA: TGTGCCAGCAGCCCAATAGAGTTCCGTGGCTACACCTTC. Variable domain in full (rest from reference TRBV7-9 and TRBJ1-2): DTGVSQNPRHKITKRGQNVTFRCDPISEHNRLYWYRQTLGQGPEFLTYFQNEAQLEKSRLLSDRFSAERPKGSFSTLEIQRTEQGDSAMYLCASSPIEFRGYTFGSGTRLTVV.

The chain carries TRBV7-9 and TRBJ1-1, with TRBD1 identical over 7 bases. V was pared by 4 bases and J by 4 bases, with 15 bases of the junction left unmatched. The CDR3 has 17 amino acids. Per germline, CDR1 SEHNR and CDR2 FQNEAQ (reference sequence). The CDR3: CASSSHPSQGVGTEAFF. CDR3 sequence (DNA): TGTGCCAGCAGCTCCCACCCCTCTCAGGGGGTAGGCACTGAAGCTTTCTTT.

The genes are TRBV18 and TRBJ1-1, with D perhaps TRBD1 (6 bases). In germline, CDR1 is KGHSH, CDR2 LQKENI. This CDR3 is built from 13 residues. Trimming took off 7 bases at V and 0 bases at J, with 9 bases between the two ends. CDR3 protein: CASCGGMNTEAFF. Here the CDR3 DNA reads TGTGCCAGCTGCGGGGGCATGAACACTGAAGCTTTCTTT.

This clone has just one count. The V gene is TRBV27, the J gene TRBJ1-1, with 7 bases fitting TRBD1. J lost 6 bases, V lost 10 bases, and 11 bases had no gene match. CDR1 and CDR2 from the germline V gene are MNHEY and SMNVEV (reference sequence). The CDR3 is made up of 13 amino acids. In DNA, the CDR3 is TGTGCCACGCGGTCCAGGGGGTGGTCTGAAGCTTTCTTT. The encoded protein is CATRSRGWSEAFF.

The chain combines TRBV3-1 (or the pseudogene TRBV3-2) with TRBJ1-2, with D hard to call. Trimming removed 2 bases from V and 6 bases from J, with 19 bases in between. The germline CDR1 and CDR2 sequences are LGHDT and YNNKEL (reference sequence). The CDR3 runs 16 residues. This CDR3 is CASSQRSAVAIDGYTF. Here the CDR3 DNA reads TGTGCCAGCAGCCAAAGGTCCGCGGTTGCGATTGATGGCTACACCTTC.

This clone has only a few counts. V and J are TRBV19 and TRBJ1-2; D unresolved. The CDR3 covers 16 residues. Germline V lookup: CDR1 LNHDA, CDR2 SQIVND (reference sequence). The V end lost 1 base, the J end lost 0 bases, and 12 bases lay between the germline ends. CDR3 coding DNA: TGTGCCAGTAGTATAGGAGAAGGAGGCGCTAACTATGGCTACACCTTC. Translated, it gives CASSIGEGGANYGYTF. Full variable domain (rest looked up from reference TRBV19 and TRBJ1-2): DGGITQSPKYLFRKEGQNVTLSCEQNLNHDAMYWYRQDPGQGLRLIYYSQIVNDFQKGDIAEGYSVSREKKESFPLTVTSAQKNPTAFYLCASSIGEGGANYGYTFGSGTRLTVV.

This clone was detected only once. The rearrangement links TRBV5-1 to TRBJ1-2, with 7 bases that match TRBD1. Germline CDR1 SGHRS, CDR2 YFSETQ. After removal of 3 bases from V and 8 bases from J, the junction contained 19 bases not matched to a gene. The CDR3 covers 17 residues. The CDR3 loop reads CASSWNTRQGSSDGYTF. Written as DNA, the CDR3 is TGCGCCAGCAGCTGGAACACTAGACAGGGATCATCGGACGGCTACACCTTC. Combining the CDR3 with reference TRBV5-1 and TRBJ1-2 gives the whole variable domain KAGVTQTPRYLIKTRGQQVTLSCSPISGHRSVSWYQQTPGQGLQFLFEYFSETQRNKGNFPGRFSGRQFSNSRSEMNVSTLELGDSALYLCASSWNTRQGSSDGYTFGSGTRLTVV.

The chain recombines TRBV5-1 with TRBJ1-2; 7 nucleotides line up with TRBD1. Trimming took 4 bases from V and 2 from J; bases not matched to a gene: 11. The germline CDR1 and CDR2 sequences are SGHRS and YFSETQ. This CDR3 has 16 amino acids. The CDR3 protein is CASSTIRDRQNYGYTF. The CDR3 nucleotides read TGCGCCAGCAGCACAATTCGGGACAGACAAAACTATGGCTACACCTTC.

This clone was seen once. The chain employs TRBV3-1 (or the pseudogene TRBV3-2) and TRBJ1-1; 7 bases line up with TRBD1. This CDR3 is 12 amino acids long. Per germline, CDR1 LGHDT and CDR2 YNNKEL (reference sequence). Trimming removed 3 bases from V and 8 bases from J; junction bases left unmatched: 3. CDR3 region: CASSHGQEEAFF. The DNA for the CDR3 is TGTGCCAGCAGCCATGGACAGGAGGAAGCTTTCTTT.

The rearrangement joins TRBV18 to TRBJ1-6; D is uncertain. V was cut by 2 bases and J by 10 bases, with 12 bases left in between. Germline V gene sequence: CDR1 KGHSH, CDR2 LQKENI. CDR3 length: 14 amino acids. Written as DNA, the CDR3 is TGTGCCAGCTCACCATCTGAGAGAGGATCACCCCTCCACTTT. This codes for CASSPSERGSPLHF.

The V call is TRBV5-1, the J call TRBJ1-1; tentative D call: TRBD1 (6 bases). This CDR3 is built from 13 residues. Trimming removed 6 bases at V and 0 bases at J, with 9 bases between. Germline lookup yields CDR1 SGHRS and CDR2 YFSETQ. For the CDR3, the DNA is TGCGCCAGCATCGGACAGATGAACACTGAAGCTTTCTTT. Protein product: CASIGQMNTEAFF.

This chain connects TRBV19 to TRBJ2-3, with TRBD2 matching over 13 bases. Germline V gene data show CDR1 as LNHDA and CDR2 as SQIVND (reference sequence). The J segment lost 3 bases and the V segment lost 3 bases, leaving 3 bases of the junction unmatched. CDR3 length: 16 residues. Here the CDR3 DNA reads TGTGCCAGTAGTATCGGACTAGCGGGGGTTACAGATACGCAGTATTTT. Protein product: CASSIGLAGVTDTQYF.

The chain carries TRBV4-1 and TRBJ2-3; maybe TRBD2 (5 bases). The CDR3 is 15 residues long. Germline CDR1 is MGHRA and CDR2 is YSYEKL. Trimming removed 2 bases at V and 2 bases at J, with 11 bases between. CDR3 coding DNA: TGCGCCAGCAGCCAATTTGGAGGAATCACAGATACGCAGTATTTT. Translation: CASSQFGGITDTQYF.

The J gene is TRBJ1-2, the V gene TRBV6-5, with 8 bases fitting TRBD1. Germline assignment: CDR1 MNHEY and CDR2 SVGAGI. After removal of 8 bases from V and 3 bases from J, the junction contained 5 bases not matched to a gene. The CDR3 sequence is 13 residues long. The CDR3 nucleotides read TGTGCCAGCCGGGACAGGAGTTACTATGGCTACACCTTC. Protein sequence: CASRDRSYYGYTF.

The chain has TRBV5-4 and TRBJ1-1; 7 nucleotides match TRBD1. Germline CDR1 SGHNT, CDR2 YYREEE (reference sequence). This CDR3 is built from 18 residues. V was pared by 0 bases and J by 2 bases, with 13 bases of the junction left unmatched. CDR3 region: CASSLGWGTVTKNTEAFF. For the CDR3, the DNA is TGTGCCAGCAGCTTGGGATGGGGGACAGTGACCAAAAACACTGAAGCTTTCTTT.

The genes are TRBV19 and TRBJ1-6, with D perhaps matching TRBD1 (6 bases). Germline V gene data show CDR1 as LNHDA and CDR2 as SQIVND (reference sequence). The CDR3 length is 15 residues. The germline V and J ends were trimmed by 5 bases and 9 bases, with 17 bases remaining between them. DNA of the CDR3: TGTGCCAGTAGTTTCGACAGGATCTGGCGTTCACCCCTCCACTTT. It encodes CASSFDRIWRSPLHF.

The chain couples TRBV19 to TRBJ1-2; TRBD1 might be the D (6 bases). Per germline, CDR1 LNHDA and CDR2 SQIVND (reference sequence). V was pared by 7 bases and J by 2 bases, with 14 bases between. This CDR3 is built from 14 residues. The CDR3 nucleotides are TGTGCCAGTACCCTAGGACAGACAAACTATGGCTACACCTTC. This translates into CASTLGQTNYGYTF.

The chain employs TRBV5-4 and TRBJ2-7; perhaps TRBD1 as D (6 bases). The CDR3 length is 15 residues. Trimming removed 4 bases from V and 0 bases from J, with 14 bases in between. Germline V gives CDR1 SGHNT, CDR2 YYREEE (reference sequence). As DNA, the CDR3 is TGTGCCAGCAGCGCAGACAGGACCCACTCCTACGAGCAGTACTTC. Encoded protein: CASSADRTHSYEQYF.

The rearrangement links TRBV20-1 to TRBJ1-2, with TRBD1 identical over 7 bases. Losses at the gene ends were 3 bases for V and 8 bases for J; bases not matched to a gene: 12. This CDR3 is built from 14 residues. Germline V lookup: CDR1 DFQATT, CDR2 SNEGSKA (reference sequence). The CDR3 reads CSASALGTVGGYTF. The DNA for the CDR3 is TGCAGTGCTAGTGCTTTGGGGACAGTGGGGGGCTACACCTTC.

The V gene is TRBV7-2, the J gene TRBJ1-4, with D maybe TRBD1 (6 bases). The V end lost 5 bases, the J end lost 8 bases, and 12 bases lay between the germline ends. There are 13 residues in the CDR3. Germline V gives CDR1 SGHTA, CDR2 FQGNSA. This CDR3 is CASSVRTDEKLFF. The CDR3, as DNA: TGTGCCAGCAGCGTACGGACAGACGAAAAACTGTTTTTT.

DNA of the CDR3: TGTGCCATCGGCAGCGATTTGGCGTCCTACAATGAGCAGTTCTTC. It is translated as CAIGSDLASYNEQFF. The chain employs TRBV10-3 and TRBJ2-1; D remains ambiguous. This CDR3 comprises 15 residues. The ends were cut back, 8 bases at V and 1 base at J, with 15 bases in the middle. The germline V gene encodes CDR1 ENHRY and CDR2 SYGVKD.

This chain connects TRBV6-5 to TRBJ1-6; weak D call: TRBD1 (6 bases). The CDR3 has 13 residues. V lost 8 bases, J lost 7 bases, and 12 bases lay in between. From germline, CDR1 is MNHEY and CDR2 SVGAGI. CDR3 bases: TGTGCCAGCTCCTACCAGGGGAATTCACCCCTCCACTTT. It specifies CASSYQGNSPLHF.

The chain is built from TRBV2 and TRBJ1-6; D may be TRBD1 (5 bases). The CDR3 runs 15 residues. V lost 2 bases, J lost 3 bases, and 8 bases lay in between. CDR1 and CDR2 (germline): SNHLY, FYNNEI. The CDR3 DNA reads TGTGCCAGCAGTGAATACAGGTTCTATAATTCACCCCTCCACTTT. Protein sequence: CASSEYRFYNSPLHF.